Sequencing of this T cell receptor (beta chain) was carried out in a study of identifying expanded T cells in peripheral blood. Study results and caveats: Across healthy donors, higher total template counts meant significantly greater approximately 2-week count variance.

Generated by immunoSEQ multiplex PCR, the TCRdb table keeps only in-frame clones and is missing some. There are under 120,000 clones in the sample; around 89% occur only once, and 16% lies in the top ten. Collection occurred without any documented infections or immune events in donors. As to this clone: The antigen remains undetermined.

CDR1 is MNHNY, CDR2 SVGAGI, per germline (reference sequence). The CDR3 loop spans 16 amino acids. J gave up 4 bases and V 2 bases, and 10 bases lay outside the gene matches. The chain joins TRBV6-6 to TRBJ1-2; 7 nucleotides align to TRBD1. This clonotype was sampled from a person aged 18-69 years in good health. The sample comprised blood. This CDR3 reads CASSYDGQGVAYGYTF. As DNA, the CDR3 is TGTGCCAGCAGTTACGACGGGCAGGGGGTGGCCTATGGCTACACCTTC.